These 18 T cell receptor beta chains share one sample of origin, sequenced in a study of OX40 agonist ivuxolimab in advanced cancers. Repertoires were generated with immunoSEQ multiplex PCR, while TCRdb's copy carries only in-frame clones and drops some. The table lists 75,000 to 85,000 clones, about nine tenths of them singletons. The source was CD4+ or CD8+ T cells sorted from blood, collected in a trial of the OX40 agonist ivuxolimab. These receptors were obtained from an adult with an advanced solid tumor such as melanoma, head and neck, liver or kidney cancer.

V gene TRBV7-9 combines with J gene TRBJ2-3, with a possible D match to TRBD1 (8 bases). Trimming cost V 10 bases and J 4 bases, with 24 bases left between them. Germline lookup yields CDR1 SEHNR and CDR2 FQNEAQ (reference sequence). The CDR3 is 16 amino acids. The CDR3 region has the DNA TGTGCCACTCGACAGGGGACTACCTACAGCCCAGATACGCAGTATTTT. Its protein product is CATRQGTTYSPDTQYF.

The chain combines TRBV28 with TRBJ2-7, with unresolved D. Germline V CDR1 and CDR2: MDHEN, SYDVKM. The CDR3 contains 13 residues. V was shortened by 8 bases and J by 7 bases, with 18 bases between the two germline ends. In DNA, the CDR3 is TGTGCCAGCGGAACAGATGGGGTACAGGAGCAGTACTTC. Protein product: CASGTDGVQEQYF. The whole variable domain, remainder taken from reference TRBV28 and TRBJ2-7, is DVKVTQSSRYLVKRTGEKVFLECVQDMDHENMFWYRQDPGLGLRLIYFSYDVKMKEKGDIPEGYSVSREKKERFSLILESASTNQTSMYLCASGTDGVQEQYFGPGTRLTVT.

This sequence joins TRBV5-5 and TRBJ2-3; 8 bases line up with TRBD1. V lost 3 bases, J lost 4 bases, and 10 bases stayed unmatched. The CDR3 sequence is 16 residues long. CDR1 and CDR2 (germline): SGHKS, YYEKEE (reference sequence). CDR3 amino acids: CASSSGQGQWSDTQYF. Here the CDR3 DNA reads TGTGCCAGCAGCTCCGGACAGGGTCAGTGGTCAGATACGCAGTATTTT.

The rearrangement uses TRBV18 and TRBJ1-5; TRBD1 might be the D (5 bases). Germline V CDR1 and CDR2: KGHSH, LQKENI. Trimming removed 2 bases from V and 3 bases from J, with 11 bases in between. The CDR3 runs to 15 residues. The CDR3 loop is CASSPTGLNNQPQHF. CDR3 in DNA: TGTGCCAGCTCACCAACGGGGCTGAACAATCAGCCCCAGCATTTT.

The V gene is TRBV27, the J gene TRBJ2-7, with 7 bases that match TRBD2. Trimming cost V 5 bases and J 2 bases; bases outside gene matches: 6. Germline lookup yields CDR1 MNHEY and CDR2 SMNVEV (reference sequence). The CDR3 spans 14 residues. CDR3 in DNA: TGTGCCAGCAGTCCAGCGGCGGGGGCCTACGAGCAGTACTTC. As protein: CASSPAAGAYEQYF.

The chain joins TRBV10-1 to TRBJ1-1; TRBD1 aligns across 12 bases. Germline V gene lookup returns CDR1 WNHNN and CDR2 SYGVQD (reference sequence). The ends lost 6 bases at V and 7 bases at J; junction bases unmatched: 6. The CDR3 extends over 14 amino acids. This chain's CDR3 is CASRAGQGAREAFF. The CDR3 DNA is TGCGCCAGCAGGGCGGGACAGGGGGCCCGTGAAGCTTTCTTT.

The V call is TRBV5-1, the J call TRBJ2-7, with 11 bases identical to TRBD1. This CDR3 spans 15 amino acids. The V gene end was trimmed by 2 bases and the J gene end by 4 bases; junction bases not matched to a gene: 5. The germline V gene has CDR1 SGHRS and CDR2 YFSETQ. As DNA, the CDR3 is TGCGCCAGCAGCTTAGGGACAGGGGGAGGGTACGAGCAGTACTTC. This sequence encodes CASSLGTGGGYEQYF.

The chain has TRBV6-6 and TRBJ1-1; D gene unclear. The CDR3 spans 14 residues. V lost 0 bases to trimming and J lost 1 base, with 6 bases between them. Germline V CDR1 and CDR2: MNHNY, SVGAGI (reference sequence). CDR3 in amino acids: CASSYSPQNTEAFF. In nucleotides, the CDR3 is TGTGCCAGCAGTTACTCCCCACAGAACACTGAAGCTTTCTTT.

This clone was observed once. The chain is built from TRBV5-1 and TRBJ2-3; D might be TRBD1 (6 bases). The V end lost 1 base, the J end lost 4 bases, and 10 bases lay between the germline ends. This CDR3 is 14 amino acids long. CDR1 SGHRS and CDR2 YFSETQ come from the germline V gene. As DNA, the CDR3 is TGCGCCAGCAGCTTGCCAGGACAGTCAGATACGCAGTATTTT. Its translation: CASSLPGQSDTQYF.

The chain is built from TRBV10-3 and TRBJ2-2; 7 nucleotides agree with TRBD1. The CDR3 runs 13 residues. Germline CDR1 ENHRY, CDR2 SYGVKD. Unmatched junction bases numbered 3, after V lost 11 bases and J lost 0 bases. The CDR3, as DNA: TGTGCCGCCCAGGGGGCGAACACCGGGGAGCTGTTTTTT. Its protein product is CAAQGANTGELFF.

The chain joins TRBV28 to TRBJ2-5; TRBD2 aligns across 9 bases. The J call is uncertain, as TRBJ2-7 better fits the DNA end. Per germline, CDR1 MDHEN and CDR2 SYDVKM. CDR3 length: 13 residues. The CDR3 sequence is CASELAGTYEQYF. For the CDR3, the DNA is TGTGCCAGCGAGCTAGCGGGAACCTACGAGCAGTACTTC.

This clone appeared a single time. The J gene is TRBJ2-7, the V gene TRBV5-1, with 7 positions matching TRBD2. V trimming: 3 bases; J trimming: 2 bases; junction bases outside the gene matches: 5. Germline assignment: CDR1 SGHRS and CDR2 YFSETQ. This CDR3 is 14 amino acids long. The CDR3 reads CASSWGTTTYEQYF. In DNA, the CDR3 is TGCGCCAGCAGCTGGGGGACTACGACCTACGAGCAGTACTTC.

The chain recombines TRBV7-2 with TRBJ2-1, with TRBD2 as a possible D gene (6 bases). V was cut by 4 bases and J by 12 bases, with 13 bases left in between. Germline V gene sequence: CDR1 SGHTA, CDR2 FQGNSA. The CDR3 runs to 12 residues. The DNA of the CDR3 is TGTGCCAGCAGCTCTACGACTAGAGGGCAGTTCTTC. It specifies CASSSTTRGQFF.

This chain uses TRBV7-2 with TRBJ2-7, with a weak D call TRBD1 (6 bases). V lost 2 bases to trimming and J lost 3 bases, with 14 bases between them. Germline CDR1 reads SGHTA; CDR2 reads FQGNSA. The CDR3 is 15 residues long. The DNA of the CDR3 is TGTGCCAGCAGCTTACGACAGGACGGGCTCTACGAGCAGTACTTC. Amino acid sequence: CASSLRQDGLYEQYF. Full variable domain (rest looked up from reference TRBV7-2 and TRBJ2-7): GAGVSQSPSNKVTEKGKDVELRCDPISGHTALYWYRQSLGQGLEFLIYFQGNSAPDKSGLPSDRFSAERTGGSVSTLTIQRTQQEDSAVYLCASSLRQDGLYEQYFGPGTRLTVT.

This CDR3 reads CASSSLVGTDTQYF. CDR3 sequence (DNA): TGTGCCAGCAGTTCCCTAGTCGGCACAGATACGCAGTATTTT. This sequence joins TRBV27 and TRBJ2-3; no firm D call. The CDR3 is 14 residues long. V lost 4 bases to trimming and J lost 1 base, with 9 bases between them. From germline, CDR1 is MNHEY and CDR2 SMNVEV (reference sequence).

As for this clone: One end of the junction varies from germline; a read error may be responsible. The identical CDR3 is also encoded by other nucleotide sequences in the sample. This rearrangement joins TRBV5-4 to TRBJ2-7; D is perhaps TRBD1 (6 bases). This CDR3 contains 14 residues. CDR1 and CDR2 from the germline V gene are SGHNT and YYREEE (reference sequence). Here the CDR3 DNA reads TGTGCCAGCAGATCGGGACACGGCCCCTACGAGCAATACTTC. Its protein is CASRSGHGPYEQYF.

The chain links TRBV11-3 to TRBJ2-1; D might be TRBD1 (6 bases). This CDR3 spans 15 amino acids. V was pared by 4 bases and J by 0 bases, with 10 bases between. The germline V gene has CDR1 SGHNT and CDR2 YENEEA. The CDR3 loop is CASSSDRSSYNEQFF. The CDR3 bases are TGTGCCAGCAGCTCCGACAGGAGCTCCTACAATGAGCAGTTCTTC.

The rearrangement links TRBV4-1 to TRBJ1-2; D not certain. Trimming left V 7 bases short and J 1 base short, with 22 bases between. Germline CDR1 is MGHRA and CDR2 is YSYEKL. The CDR3 has 17 residues. CDR3 in amino acids: CASTDDRAADRNYGYTF. Here the CDR3 DNA reads TGCGCCAGCACCGACGATAGGGCGGCAGATCGTAACTATGGCTACACCTTC.